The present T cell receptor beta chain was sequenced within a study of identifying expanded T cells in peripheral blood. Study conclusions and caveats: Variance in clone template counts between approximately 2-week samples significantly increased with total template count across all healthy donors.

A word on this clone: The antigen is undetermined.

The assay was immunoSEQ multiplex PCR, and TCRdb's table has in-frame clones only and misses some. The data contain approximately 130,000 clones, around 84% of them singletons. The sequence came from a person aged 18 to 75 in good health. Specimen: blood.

CDR3: CASSQVIASNYGYTF. Here the CDR3 DNA reads TGCGCCAGCAGCCAAGTTATCGCCAGTAACTATGGCTACACCTTC. This chain links TRBV4-1 with TRBJ1-2; D is ambiguous. CDR1 is MGHRA, CDR2 YSYEKL, per germline. The CDR3 contains 15 residues. Trimming removed 1 base at V and 1 base at J, with 10 bases between.